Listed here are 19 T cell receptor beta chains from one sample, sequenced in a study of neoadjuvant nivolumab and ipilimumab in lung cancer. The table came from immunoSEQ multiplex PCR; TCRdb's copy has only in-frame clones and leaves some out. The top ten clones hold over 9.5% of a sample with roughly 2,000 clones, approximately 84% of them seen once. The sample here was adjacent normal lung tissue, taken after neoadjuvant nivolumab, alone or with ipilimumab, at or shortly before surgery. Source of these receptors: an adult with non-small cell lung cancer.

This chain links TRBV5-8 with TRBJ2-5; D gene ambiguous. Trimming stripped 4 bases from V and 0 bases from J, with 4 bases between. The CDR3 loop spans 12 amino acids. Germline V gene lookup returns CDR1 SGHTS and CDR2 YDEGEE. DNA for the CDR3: TGTGCCAGCAGCAGGTACCAAGAGACCCAGTACTTC. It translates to CASSRYQETQYF.

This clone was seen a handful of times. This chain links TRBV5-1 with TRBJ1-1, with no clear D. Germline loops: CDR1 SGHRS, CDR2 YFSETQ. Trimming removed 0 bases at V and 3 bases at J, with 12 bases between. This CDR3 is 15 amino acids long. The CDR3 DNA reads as TGCGCCAGCAGCTTGGCCGGGGTTGGGGACACTGAAGCTTTCTTT. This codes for CASSLAGVGDTEAFF.

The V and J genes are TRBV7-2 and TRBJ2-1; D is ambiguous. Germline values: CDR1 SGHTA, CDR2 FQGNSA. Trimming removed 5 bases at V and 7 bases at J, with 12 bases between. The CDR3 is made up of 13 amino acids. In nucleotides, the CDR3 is TGTGCCAGCAGCGCGCCGAGTCATAATGAGCAGTTCTTC. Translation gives CASSAPSHNEQFF.

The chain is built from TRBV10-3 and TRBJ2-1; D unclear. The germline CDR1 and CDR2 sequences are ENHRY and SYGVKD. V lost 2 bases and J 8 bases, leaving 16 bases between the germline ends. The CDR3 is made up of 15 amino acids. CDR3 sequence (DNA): TGTGCCATCAGTGAGCGTTCCCCGGCAGTCGATGAGCAGTTCTTC. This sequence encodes CAISERSPAVDEQFF.

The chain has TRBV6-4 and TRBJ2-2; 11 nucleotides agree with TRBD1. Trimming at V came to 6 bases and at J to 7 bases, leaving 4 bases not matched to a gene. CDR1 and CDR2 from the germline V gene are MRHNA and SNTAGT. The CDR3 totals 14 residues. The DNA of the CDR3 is TGTGCCAGCAGCCCCGGGACAGGGGGCGGGGAGCTGTTTTTT. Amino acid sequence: CASSPGTGGGELFF.

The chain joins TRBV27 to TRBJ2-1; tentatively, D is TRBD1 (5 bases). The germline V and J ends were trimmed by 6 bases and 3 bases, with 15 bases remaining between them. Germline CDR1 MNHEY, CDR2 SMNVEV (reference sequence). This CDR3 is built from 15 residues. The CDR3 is CASSAPQGIYNEQFF. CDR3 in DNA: TGTGCCAGCAGCGCCCCCCAGGGAATCTACAATGAGCAGTTCTTC.

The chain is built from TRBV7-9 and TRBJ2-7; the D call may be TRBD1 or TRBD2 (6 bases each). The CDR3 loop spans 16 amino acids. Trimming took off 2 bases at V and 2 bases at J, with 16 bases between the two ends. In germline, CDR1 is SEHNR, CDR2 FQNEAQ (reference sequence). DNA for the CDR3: TGTGCCAGCAGCTTATCCCCGGGGGCCGGGCCCTACGAGCAGTACTTC. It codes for CASSLSPGAGPYEQYF.

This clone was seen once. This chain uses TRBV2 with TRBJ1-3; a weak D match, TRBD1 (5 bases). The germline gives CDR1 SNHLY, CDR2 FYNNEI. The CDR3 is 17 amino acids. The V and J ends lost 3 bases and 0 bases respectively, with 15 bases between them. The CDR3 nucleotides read TGTGCCAGCAGTGACTCTCCGACAGCTTACTCTGGAAACACCATATATTTT. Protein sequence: CASSDSPTAYSGNTIYF.

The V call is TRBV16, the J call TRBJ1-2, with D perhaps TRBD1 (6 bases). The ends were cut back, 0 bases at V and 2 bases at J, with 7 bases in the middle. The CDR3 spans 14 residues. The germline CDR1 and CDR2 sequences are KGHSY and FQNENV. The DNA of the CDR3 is TGTGCCAGCAGCCAATCGCAGGGGAACTATGGCTACACCTTC. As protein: CASSQSQGNYGYTF.

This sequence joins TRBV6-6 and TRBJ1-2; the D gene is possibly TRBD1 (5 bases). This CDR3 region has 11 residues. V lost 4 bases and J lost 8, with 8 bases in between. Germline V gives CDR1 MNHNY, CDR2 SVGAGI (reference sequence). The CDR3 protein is CASSSGGGYTF. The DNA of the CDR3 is TGTGCCAGCAGTTCCGGGGGAGGCTACACCTTC.

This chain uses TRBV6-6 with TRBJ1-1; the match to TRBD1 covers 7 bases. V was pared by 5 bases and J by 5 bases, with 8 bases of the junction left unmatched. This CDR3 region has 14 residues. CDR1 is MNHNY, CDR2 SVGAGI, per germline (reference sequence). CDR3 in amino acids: CASSNTRQGTEAFF. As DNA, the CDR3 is TGTGCCAGCAGTAACACCCGACAGGGAACTGAAGCTTTCTTT.

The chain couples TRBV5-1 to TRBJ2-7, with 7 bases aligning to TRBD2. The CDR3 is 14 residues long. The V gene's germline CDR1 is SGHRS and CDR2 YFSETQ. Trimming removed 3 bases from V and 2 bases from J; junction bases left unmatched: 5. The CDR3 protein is CASSSRTSTYEQYF. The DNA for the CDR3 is TGCGCCAGCAGCTCCCGGACTAGTACCTACGAGCAGTACTTC.

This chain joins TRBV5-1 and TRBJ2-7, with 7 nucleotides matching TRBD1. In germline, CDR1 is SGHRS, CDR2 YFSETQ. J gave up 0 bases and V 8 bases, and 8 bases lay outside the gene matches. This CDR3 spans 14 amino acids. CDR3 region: CASRGRTNSYEQYF. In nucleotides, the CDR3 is TGCGCCAGTAGGGGGCGGACCAACTCCTACGAGCAGTACTTC.

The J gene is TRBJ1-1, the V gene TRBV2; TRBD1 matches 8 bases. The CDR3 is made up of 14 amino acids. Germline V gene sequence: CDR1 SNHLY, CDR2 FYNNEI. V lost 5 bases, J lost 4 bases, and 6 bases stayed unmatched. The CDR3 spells CASSTQGATTEAFF. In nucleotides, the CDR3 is TGTGCCAGCAGTACTCAGGGGGCGACCACTGAAGCTTTCTTT.

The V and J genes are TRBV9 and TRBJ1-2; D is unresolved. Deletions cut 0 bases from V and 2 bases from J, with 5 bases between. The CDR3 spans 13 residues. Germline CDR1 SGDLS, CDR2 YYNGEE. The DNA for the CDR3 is TGTGCCAGCAGCGTAGGAAGCAACTATGGCTACACCTTC. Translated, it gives CASSVGSNYGYTF.

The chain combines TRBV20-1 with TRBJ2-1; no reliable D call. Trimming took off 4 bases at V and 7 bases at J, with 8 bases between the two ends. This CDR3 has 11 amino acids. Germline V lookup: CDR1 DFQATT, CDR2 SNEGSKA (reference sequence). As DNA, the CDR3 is TGCAGTGCTAACGAACCTAATGAGCAGTTCTTC. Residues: CSANEPNEQFF.

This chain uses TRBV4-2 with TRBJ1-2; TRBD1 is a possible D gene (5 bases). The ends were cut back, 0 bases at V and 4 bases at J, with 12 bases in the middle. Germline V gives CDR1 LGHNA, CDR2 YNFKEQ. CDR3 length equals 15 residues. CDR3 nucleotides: TGTGCCAGCAGCCAAGACCCGGACACTCTCTATGGCTACACCTTC. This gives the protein CASSQDPDTLYGYTF.

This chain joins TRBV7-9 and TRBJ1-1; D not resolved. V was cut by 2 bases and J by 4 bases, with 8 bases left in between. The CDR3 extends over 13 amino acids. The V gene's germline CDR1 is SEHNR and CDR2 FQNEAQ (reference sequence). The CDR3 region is CASSLLGITEAFF. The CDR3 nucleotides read TGTGCCAGCAGCTTATTGGGAATCACTGAAGCTTTCTTT.

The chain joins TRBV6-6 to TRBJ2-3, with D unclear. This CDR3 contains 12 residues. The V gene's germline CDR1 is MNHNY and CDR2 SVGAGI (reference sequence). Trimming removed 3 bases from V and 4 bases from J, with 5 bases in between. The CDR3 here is CASSYTADTQYF. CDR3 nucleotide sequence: TGTGCCAGCAGTTATACAGCAGATACGCAGTATTTT.